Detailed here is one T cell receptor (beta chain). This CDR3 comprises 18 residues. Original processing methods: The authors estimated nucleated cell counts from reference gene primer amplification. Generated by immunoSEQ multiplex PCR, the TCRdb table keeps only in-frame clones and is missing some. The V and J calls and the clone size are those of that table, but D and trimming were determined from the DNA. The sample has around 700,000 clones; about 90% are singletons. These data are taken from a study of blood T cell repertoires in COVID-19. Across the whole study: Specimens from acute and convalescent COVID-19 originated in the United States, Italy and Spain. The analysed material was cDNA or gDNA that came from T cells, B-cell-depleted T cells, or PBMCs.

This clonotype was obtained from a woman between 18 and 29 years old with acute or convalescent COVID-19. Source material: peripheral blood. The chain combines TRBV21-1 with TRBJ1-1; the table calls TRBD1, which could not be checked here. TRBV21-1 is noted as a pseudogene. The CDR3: CASRTSPGNRGLKTEAFF. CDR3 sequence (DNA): TGTGCCAGCAGAACATCGCCAGGGAACAGGGGGCTAAAAACTGAAGCTTTCTTT.